In this sample, the clone carrying this T cell receptor (beta chain) turned up once. What it binds is not known. This sample is part of a study of PD-1 blockade in classical Hodgkin lymphoma. Study conclusions and caveats: The causes of the repertoire differences, possibly disease activity or prior therapy, remain undefined. Baseline TCR diversity was reportedly lower in newly diagnosed patients than in healthy donors. It was reported as lower still in relapsed/refractory patients. Significant TCR diversity gains by C4D1 occurred in CD4+ but not CD8+ cells.

Assay used: immunoSEQ multiplex PCR; TCRdb lists only in-frame clones, some missing. The data show 150,000 or so clones, less than 80% seen once. All patients relapsed after autologous stem cell transplantation, and brentuximab vedotin exposure varied. CDR3 length: 11 amino acids. CDR1 is MNHEY, CDR2 SVGAGI, per germline. Trimming took 2 bases from V and 6 from J, leaving 4 bases between them. The rearrangement uses TRBV6-5 and TRBJ2-5; no firm D call. The source material was peripheral blood mononuclear cells (PBMCs), sampled before the second cycle of nivolumab. This receptor was taken from a human donor with classical Hodgkin lymphoma. DNA of the CDR3: TGTGCCAGCAGTTACCAGAAGACCCAGTACTTC. It translates to CASSYQKTQYF.